These 21 T cell receptor beta chains share one sample of origin, sequenced in a study of tumor-infiltrating lymphocytes in glioblastoma multiforme. TCR beta libraries were built from RNA through three nested multiplex PCR rounds using modified ARM-PCR. A single record per CDR3 protein comes from TCRdb applying MiXCR to the multiplex PCR reads. The data show over 10,000 distinct CDR3 sequences, about 66% seen once. Sequenced material: brain tumor tissue. The receptors were gathered from a male donor with glioblastoma.

Concerning this clonotype itself: At one of its ends the junction is not consistent with the germline gene, which may arise from a read error. The chain couples TRBV20-1 to TRBJ2-5; D is ambiguous. The CDR3 has 17 amino acids. The V gene's germline CDR1 is DFQATT and CDR2 SNEGSKA (reference sequence). CDR3 nucleotide sequence: TGCAGTGCTAGAGATATAGGGAAGCCCACTTTCCAAGAGGCCCAGTACTTC. Translated, it gives CSARDIGKPTFQEAQYF.

On this clonotype itself: A junction end diverges from the germline sequence, so it may reflect a read error. This chain uses TRBV12-3 or TRBV12-4 with TRBJ2-3; perhaps TRBD1 as D (6 bases). This CDR3 spans 14 amino acids. In DNA, the CDR3 is TGTGCAAGCAGTCCGGTCAGGGGCAAAGATACGCAGTATTTT. Translating gives CASSPVRGKDTQYF.

The V call is TRBV11-2, the J call TRBJ2-7, with TRBD1 as a possible D gene (5 bases). This CDR3 is built from 16 residues. Per the germline V gene, CDR1 is SGHAT and CDR2 is FQNNGV. The V gene lost 5 bases and the J gene lost 3 bases, with 20 bases spanning the gap. The CDR3 is CASSPPGAVRVYEQYF. The CDR3 region has the DNA TGTGCCAGCAGCCCCCCTGGCGCCGTCAGGGTCTACGAGCAGTACTTC.

The chain couples TRBV6-1 to TRBJ1-1, with D uncertain. Trimming removed 3 bases at V and 4 bases at J, with 15 bases between. CDR3 length equals 15 residues. CDR1 is MNHNS and CDR2 is SASEGT in the germline V gene. In DNA, the CDR3 is TGTGCCAGCAGTGAGCAGGCCCTCTCGGGCACTGAAGCTTTCTTT. This gives the protein CASSEQALSGTEAFF.

There are many counts of this clonotype. This rearrangement joins TRBV29-1 to TRBJ1-2, with no clear D. V was shortened by 5 bases and J by 4 bases, with 11 bases between the two germline ends. The CDR3 runs to 12 residues. CDR1 is SQVTM and CDR2 is ANQGSEA in the germline V gene. The CDR3 bases are TGCAGCGTTATGGCTCCGCCCTATGGCTACACCTTC. Translation: CSVMAPPYGYTF. Variable domain in full (rest from reference TRBV29-1 and TRBJ1-2): SAVISQKPSRDICQRGTSLTIQCQVDSQVTMMFWYRQQPGQSLTLIATANQGSEATYESGFVIDKFPISRPNLTFSTLTVSNMSPEDSSIYLCSVMAPPYGYTFGSGTRLTVV.

Ten or more counts support this clonotype. The chain uses TRBV7-9 and TRBJ1-2; 8 nucleotides match TRBD1. CDR1 SEHNR and CDR2 FQNEAQ come from the germline V gene (reference sequence). The CDR3 is 14 residues long. J gave up 2 bases and V 5 bases, and 4 bases lay outside the gene matches. The chain's CDR3 is CASSPRQGNYGYTF. For the CDR3, the DNA is TGTGCCAGCAGCCCGCGACAGGGGAACTATGGCTACACCTTC.

Within the sample, this clonotype is medium-sized (0.01 to 0.1%). The chain joins TRBV4-1 to TRBJ1-5; D is uncertain. Trimming removed 1 base at V and 0 bases at J, with 7 bases between. The CDR3 covers 15 residues. Germline assignment: CDR1 MGHRA and CDR2 YSYEKL. The CDR3: CASSQVTNSNQPQHF. As DNA, the CDR3 is TGCGCCAGCAGCCAAGTAACCAATAGCAATCAGCCCCAGCATTTT.

This clonotype has a handful of counts. A much larger clone differs from this one at a single base, so this may be a read error. The rearrangement links TRBV20-1 to TRBJ2-6; maybe TRBD1 (5 bases). In germline, CDR1 is DFQATT, CDR2 SNEGSKA (reference sequence). This CDR3 spans 14 amino acids. CDR3 residues: CSAPTAPGADVLTF. The CDR3 coding sequence is TGCAGTGCCCCAACAGCCCCTGGGGCCGACGTCCTGACTTTC.

This clonotype was counted a few times. The CDR3 here is CASSLGVRAISTDTQYF. CDR3 sequence (DNA): TGTGCCAGCAGCTTAGGGGTTAGAGCGATTAGCACAGATACGCAGTATTTT. This chain connects TRBV11-2 to TRBJ2-3; D not resolved. Germline V gives CDR1 SGHAT, CDR2 FQNNGV. This CDR3 is built from 17 residues. V dropped 1 base and J dropped 0 bases, with 14 bases sitting between them. Combining the CDR3 with reference TRBV11-2 and TRBJ2-3 gives the whole variable domain EAGVAQSPRYKIIEKRQSVAFWCNPISGHATLYWYQQILGQGPKLLIQFQNNGVVDDSQLPKDRFSAERLKGVDSTLKIQPAKLEDSAVYLCASSLGVRAISTDTQYFGPGTRLTVL.

The gene calls are TRBV20-1 and TRBJ1-6, with 11 bases matching TRBD1. V trimming: 0 bases; J trimming: 10 bases; junction bases outside the gene matches: 5. Looked up from germline, CDR1 is DFQATT and CDR2 is SNEGSKA (reference sequence). The CDR3 sequence is 15 residues long. DNA for the CDR3: TGCAGTGCTAGAGACGCCGGGACAGGGGGATCACCCCTCCACTTT. Its protein product is CSARDAGTGGSPLHF.

V gene TRBV6-1 combines with J gene TRBJ2-7, with 7 positions matching TRBD2. V shed 5 bases, J shed 3 bases, and the junction held 16 bases outside the gene matches. The CDR3 is made up of 17 amino acids. CDR1 MNHNS and CDR2 SASEGT come from the germline V gene. CDR3 coding DNA: TGTGCCAGCAGTCCCAAAATTCAGGGAGGGGATATCTACGAGCAGTACTTC. Translated: CASSPKIQGGDIYEQYF.

Worth noting for this clonotype: The junction does not match germline at one end; this may be a read error. This rearrangement joins TRBV30 to TRBJ2-6, with D possibly matching TRBD1 (6 bases). This CDR3 contains 14 residues. Germline V gives CDR1 GTSNPN, CDR2 SVGIG (reference sequence). The chain's CDR3 is CAYTGCYGANVLTF. The CDR3 DNA reads TGTGCCTATACAGGGTGCTATGGGGCCAACGTCCTGACGTTC.

The V call is TRBV11-3, the J call TRBJ1-2; TRBD1 matches 9 bases. Germline CDR1 is SGHNT and CDR2 is YENEEA. After removal of 5 bases from V and 3 bases from J, the junction contained 7 bases not matched to a gene. The CDR3 spans 15 residues. The CDR3 region is CASSIRDRDYYGYTF. The CDR3, as DNA: TGTGCCAGCAGCATCCGGGACAGGGACTACTATGGCTACACCTTC. The full variable domain, rest sourced from reference TRBV11-3 and TRBJ1-2, is EAGVVQSPRYKIIEKKQPVAFWCNPISGHNTLYWYLQNLGQGPELLIRYENEEAVDDSQLPKDRFSAERLKGVDSTLKIQPAELGDSAVYLCASSIRDRDYYGYTFGSGTRLTVV.

The gene calls are TRBV6-5 and TRBJ2-7; TRBD1 matches at 9 bases. The CDR3 is made up of 14 amino acids. Looked up from germline, CDR1 is MNHEY and CDR2 is SVGAGI. CDR3 residues: CVGTLTGGSYEQYF. CDR3 DNA: TGTGTCGGCACCTTGACAGGGGGGTCCTACGAGCAGTACTTC.

This clonotype was seen a handful of times. The chain carries TRBV20-1 and TRBJ1-1; no definite D call. The V and J ends lost 3 bases and 0 bases respectively, with 8 bases between them. The germline CDR1 and CDR2 sequences are DFQATT and SNEGSKA (reference sequence). The CDR3 length is 13 residues. The chain's CDR3 is CSASLRMNTEAFF. As DNA, the CDR3 is TGCAGTGCTAGCCTGAGAATGAACACTGAAGCTTTCTTT.

This chain joins TRBV20-1 and TRBJ2-2; possibly TRBD2 for D (5 bases). Trimming stripped 0 bases from V and 6 bases from J, with 11 bases between. The V gene's germline CDR1 is DFQATT and CDR2 SNEGSKA (reference sequence). The CDR3 spans 14 residues. CDR3 loop: CSARDGGLPGELFF. CDR3 bases: TGCAGTGCTAGAGATGGTGGACTTCCCGGGGAGCTGTTTTTT.

The V call is TRBV20-1, the J call TRBJ2-1; TRBD2 matches 7 bases. V shed 2 bases and J 6 bases; nucleotides not matched to a gene: 7. The CDR3 contains 14 residues. Germline CDR1 DFQATT, CDR2 SNEGSKA (reference sequence). CDR3 bases: TGCAGTGCTAGACAGGCGGGAGATGCCAATGAGCAGTTCTTC. Encoded protein: CSARQAGDANEQFF.

Note on this clonotype: In this CDR3 the conserved last residue, phenylalanine or tryptophan, is missing, so a read error is likely. V gene TRBV20-1 combines with J gene TRBJ2-5; 8 bases match TRBD2. The germline CDR1 and CDR2 sequences are DFQATT and SNEGSKA (reference sequence). There are 15 residues in the CDR3. The CDR3 region is CSGVETSAPEETQYI. CDR3 coding DNA: TGCAGTGGGGTGGAGACTAGCGCCCCAGAAGAGACACAGTACATC.

The rearrangement links TRBV4-1 to TRBJ2-7; possible D gene TRBD2, 5 bases. This CDR3 contains 13 residues. CDR1 is MGHRA and CDR2 is YSYEKL in the germline V gene. Trimming pared 0 bases from V and 3 bases from J, leaving 6 bases between. The CDR3 coding sequence is TGCGCCAGCAGCCAAGACGGGGTCTACGAGCAGTACTTC. Its protein product is CASSQDGVYEQYF.

Concerning this clonotype: The junction departs from the called germline gene at one end, perhaps through a read error. This chain joins TRBV6-5 and TRBJ1-1; D may be TRBD1 (5 bases). This CDR3 region has 13 residues. Germline CDR1 is MNHEY and CDR2 is SVGAGI. The CDR3, as DNA: TGTGCCAGCAGAAGACAGTCATGGGCTGAAGCTGTCTTT. Protein: CASRRQSWAEAVF.

On this clonotype: The junction departs from germline at one end; a sequencing error may be responsible. The chain is built from TRBV11-2 and TRBJ2-7; D unclear. Germline assignment: CDR1 SGHAT and CDR2 FQNNGV. The CDR3 runs to 14 residues. This chain's CDR3 is CATSLTDTGLEQCF. CDR3 coding DNA: TGTGCCACCAGCTTAACTGACACCGGTCTCGAGCAGTGCTTC.